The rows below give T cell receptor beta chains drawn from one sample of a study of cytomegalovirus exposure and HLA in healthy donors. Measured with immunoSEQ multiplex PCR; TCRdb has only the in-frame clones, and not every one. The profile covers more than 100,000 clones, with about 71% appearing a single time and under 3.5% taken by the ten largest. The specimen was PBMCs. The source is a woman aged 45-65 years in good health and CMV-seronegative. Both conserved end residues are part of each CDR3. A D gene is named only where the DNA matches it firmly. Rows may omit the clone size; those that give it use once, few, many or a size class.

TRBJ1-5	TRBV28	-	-	CALGAVNQPQHF	TGTGCCTTAGGGGCGGTGAATCAGCCCCAGCATTTT
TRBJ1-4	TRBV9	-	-	CASSAHTGFNEKLFF	TGTGCCAGCAGCGCCCATACAGGGTTTAATGAAAAACTGTTTTTT
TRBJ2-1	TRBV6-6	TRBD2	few	CASRPQGLGNEQFF	TGTGCCAGCAGGCCCCAAGGACTAGGGAATGAGCAGTTCTTC
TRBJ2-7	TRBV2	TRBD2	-	CATSTRRGTSGIREQYF	TGTGCCACCAGCACCCGAAGAGGGACTAGCGGGATCCGCGAGCAGTACTTC
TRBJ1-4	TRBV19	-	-	CASSPKGVTNEKLFF	TGTGCCAGTAGTCCCAAGGGGGTTACTAATGAAAAACTGTTTTTT
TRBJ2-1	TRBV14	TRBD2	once	CASSQQLAGGNEQFF	TGTGCCAGCAGCCAGCAACTAGCGGGAGGTAATGAGCAGTTCTTC
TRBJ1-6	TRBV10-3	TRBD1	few	CASGQGALVGSPLHF	TGTGCCTCTGGACAGGGGGCTTTGGTTGGTTCACCCCTCCACTTT
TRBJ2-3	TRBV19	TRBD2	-	CASSRRSGVSYTDTQYF	TGTGCCAGTAGCAGGAGGAGCGGGGTGTCTTACACAGATACGCAGTATTTT
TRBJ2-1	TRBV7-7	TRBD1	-	CASSLGTESELFF	TGTGCCAGCAGCTTGGGGACAGAAAGTGAGCTGTTCTTC
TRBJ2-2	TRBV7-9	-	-	CAKGTANTGELFF	TGTGCCAAAGGAACAGCGAACACCGGGGAGCTGTTTTTT
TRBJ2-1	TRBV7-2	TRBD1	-	CASSYGTGSYNEQFF	TGTGCCAGCAGCTACGGGACAGGATCTTACAATGAGCAGTTCTTC
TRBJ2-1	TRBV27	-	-	CASSSTRGQNEQFF	TGTGCCAGCAGTTCGACTAGGGGGCAGAATGAGCAGTTCTTC
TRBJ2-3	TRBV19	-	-	CASSTQLGSDTQYF	TGTGCCAGTAGTACCCAACTAGGTTCGGATACGCAGTATTTT
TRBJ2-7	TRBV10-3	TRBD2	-	CAVRLAGGPYEQYF	TGTGCCGTCAGACTAGCGGGAGGCCCCTACGAGCAGTACTTC
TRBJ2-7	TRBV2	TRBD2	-	CASSPGGPYEQYF	TGTGCCAGCAGTCCGGGGGGACCCTACGAGCAGTACTTC
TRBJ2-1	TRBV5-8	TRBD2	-	CASSLVWGLADNEQFF	TGTGCCAGCAGCCTCGTATGGGGACTAGCGGACAATGAGCAGTTCTTC
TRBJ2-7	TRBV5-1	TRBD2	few	CASSPGTTTYEQYF	TGCGCCAGCAGCCCCGGGACTACCACCTACGAGCAGTACTTC
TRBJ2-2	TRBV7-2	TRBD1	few	CASSFRDRPNTGELFF	TGTGCCAGCAGCTTCCGGGACAGGCCTAACACCGGGGAGCTGTTTTTT
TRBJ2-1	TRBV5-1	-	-	CASSRSGGWVNEQFF	TGCGCCAGCAGCCGTTCAGGTGGCTGGGTCAATGAGCAGTTCTTC
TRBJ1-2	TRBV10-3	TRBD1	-	CAISGQAPLNYGYTF	TGTGCCATCAGCGGACAGGCCCCCCTTAACTATGGCTACACCTTC
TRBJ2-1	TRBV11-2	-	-	CASSFGSPRREQFF	TGTGCCAGCAGCTTCGGGTCTCCCCGGCGTGAGCAGTTCTTC
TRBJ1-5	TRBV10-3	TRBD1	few	CAISGQGETPQHF	TGTGCCATCAGTGGGCAGGGGGAGACGCCCCAGCATTTT
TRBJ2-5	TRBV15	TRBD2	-	CATSGSGIKKTQYF	TGTGCCACCAGCGGGAGCGGGATTAAAAAGACCCAGTACTTC
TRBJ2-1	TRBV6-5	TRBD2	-	CASSIGLAGIDEQFF	TGTGCCAGCAGTATCGGACTAGCGGGCATTGATGAGCAGTTCTTC
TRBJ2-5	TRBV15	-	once	CATRAGKVETQYF	TGTGCCACCAGAGCAGGGAAGGTAGAGACCCAGTACTTC
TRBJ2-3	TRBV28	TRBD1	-	CASSPTGGLGTDTQYF	TGTGCCAGCAGTCCAACAGGGGGTTTGGGTACAGATACGCAGTATTTT
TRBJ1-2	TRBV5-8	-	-	CASSTSGGGHYTF	TGTGCCAGCAGCACGAGTGGCGGGGGTCACTACACCTTC
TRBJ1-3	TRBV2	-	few	CASSELQNGNTIYF	TGTGCCAGCAGTGAACTCCAGAACGGAAACACCATATATTTT
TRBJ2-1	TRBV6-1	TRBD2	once	CASSRSKAGAGEQFF	TGTGCCAGCAGCCGGTCCAAAGCGGGAGCGGGTGAGCAGTTCTTC
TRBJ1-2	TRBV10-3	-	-	CAISDGEGGYTF	TGTGCCATCAGTGATGGGGAGGGTGGCTACACCTTC
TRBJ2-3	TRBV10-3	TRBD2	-	CAIIMSSGGAPDTQYF	TGTGCCATCATCATGAGTAGCGGGGGGGCCCCAGATACGCAGTATTTT
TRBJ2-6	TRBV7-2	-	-	CASSLYVEPTGANVLTF	TGTGCCAGCAGCTTATACGTTGAGCCGACAGGGGCCAACGTCCTGACTTTC
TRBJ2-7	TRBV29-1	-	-	CSVGLQRTGYEQYF	TGCAGCGTTGGGCTACAGAGAACAGGCTACGAGCAGTACTTC
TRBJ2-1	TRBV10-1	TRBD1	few	CASSGQGYNEQFF	TGCGCCAGCAGTGGACAGGGTTACAATGAGCAGTTCTTC
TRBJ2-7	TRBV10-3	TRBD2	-	CAIRNRLAGGNEQYF	TGTGCCATCAGGAACAGACTAGCGGGGGGTAACGAGCAGTACTTC
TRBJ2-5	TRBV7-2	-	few	CASSAGTLETQYF	TGTGCCAGCAGCGCCGGGACTCTAGAGACCCAGTACTTC
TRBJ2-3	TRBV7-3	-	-	CASSLMGQGTSLGDTQYF	TGTGCCAGCAGCTTAATGGGACAGGGGACTAGCCTAGGAGATACGCAGTATTTT
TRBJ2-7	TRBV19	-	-	CASSKRSQGYEQYF	TGTGCCAGTAGCAAAAGGTCACAGGGCTACGAGCAGTACTTC
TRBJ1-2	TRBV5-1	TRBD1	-	CASSSRTGSNGYTF	TGCGCCAGCAGCTCTCGGACAGGGTCGAATGGCTACACCTTC
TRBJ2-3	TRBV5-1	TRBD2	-	CASSGGSGGTDTQYF	TGCGCCAGCAGCGGCGGAAGCGGGGGCACAGATACGCAGTATTTT
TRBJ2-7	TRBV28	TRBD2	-	CASSARTSGRRGEQYF	TGTGCCAGCAGCGCAAGGACTAGCGGGAGACGCGGGGAGCAGTACTTC
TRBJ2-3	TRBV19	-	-	CASSIGWGQDTQYF	TGTGCCAGTAGTATAGGATGGGGGCAGGATACGCAGTATTTT
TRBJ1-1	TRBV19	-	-	CASINVPGTEAFF	TGTGCCAGTATCAACGTCCCGGGGACTGAAGCTTTCTTT
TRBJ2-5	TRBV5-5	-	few	CASSLEGVRGETQYF	TGTGCCAGCAGCTTGGAGGGGGTTCGGGGAGAGACCCAGTACTTC
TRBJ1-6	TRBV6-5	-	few	CASSTLPRPAVTLHF	TGTGCCAGCAGTACACTACCTAGGCCAGCCGTCACCCTCCACTTT
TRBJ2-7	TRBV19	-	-	CASSDSSWMVSGSEQYF	TGTGCCAGTAGTGATAGCTCGTGGATGGTCTCAGGGTCCGAGCAGTACTTC
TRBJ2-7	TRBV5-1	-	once	CASSLTGERSYEQYF	TGCGCCAGCAGCTTGACCGGGGAAAGGTCCTACGAGCAGTACTTC
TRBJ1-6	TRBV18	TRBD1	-	CASSSETGADSPLHF	TGTGCCAGCTCTTCGGAGACAGGGGCTGATTCACCCCTCCACTTT
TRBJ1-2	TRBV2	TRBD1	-	CASDRDSYGYTF	TGTGCCAGCGACCGGGACAGCTATGGCTACACCTTC